This T cell receptor (beta chain) was captured in a study of T cells in Graves' hyperthyroidism and ophthalmopathy. Hyperthyroidism was newly diagnosed in patients aged 18 to 65 (duration under 2 months). It was uncontrolled infection, other autoimmune disease, pregnancy or lactation that excluded patients. Clinical symptoms, serum thyroxine, TRAb, thyroid ultrasound and orbital computed tomography informed diagnoses. More than 8 ml fresh peripheral blood yielded the PBMCs. Amplified TCR beta CDR3 regions came from RNA transcripts. HTBI primers drove first-round RT-PCR of the TCR CDR3. TCRdb processed the multiplex PCR reads anew with MiXCR; each CDR3 protein has one entry. The sample consists of some 690,000 distinct CDR3 sequences, 17% of them appearing once. This CDR3 region has 14 residues. Germline values: CDR1 KGHDR, CDR2 SFDVKD. V dropped 2 bases and J dropped 6 bases, with 11 bases sitting between them.

This clonotype was sampled from a man aged 50 to 60 with Graves' hyperthyroidism. V and J are TRBV24-1 and TRBJ2-3; no firm D call. Sequenced input: blood. In DNA form, the CDR3 reads TGTGCCACCAGTGATTCTCGGCTATCCGATACGCAGTATTTT. Residues: CATSDSRLSDTQYF.